This T cell receptor (beta chain) was recorded in a study of shared clonotypes between healthy human individuals. Study at large: Aged between 18 and 49, the donors were two women and a few men. Overall study results and limits: Only blood was sampled, and tissue TCR repertoires likely differ from blood ones. Non-shared clonotypes were found to have lower generation probabilities than the clonotypes that were shared by all four of the sorted-subset donors.

Produced via immunoSEQ multiplex PCR; TCRdb's table is partial and in-frame only. The sample includes about 2.3 million clones, about 92% of them seen just once. With V trimmed by 1 base and J by 5 bases, 8 bases remained unmatched. Germline V gene lookup returns CDR1 SGHTA and CDR2 FQGTGA. This CDR3 has 16 residues. Concerning this clone itself: No antigen is known for it.

Splitting of CD4+ cells produced CD45RA+ naive and CD45RA-negative memory subsets. This TCR was sampled from a man aged 18-30 years in good health. Some clones in this sample may be carry-over from other donors' samples. This chain uses TRBV7-3 with TRBJ2-1; 7 bases match TRBD2. Sequenced material: naive CD4+ T cells from PBMCs. Noted subset: CD45RA+ positively selected. DNA for the CDR3: TGTGCCAGCAGCTTAATGGGTGCGGGGGTAAACAATGAGCAGTTCTTC. It translates to CASSLMGAGVNNEQFF.